This TCR beta chain appears in the sequencing data of a study of CD8 T cells in Susac syndrome. Reverse transcription of roughly 0.5 to 1 ug RNA was carried out with random hexamers. TCRdb itself ran the immunoSEQ multiplex PCR reads through MiXCR, one entry per CDR3 protein. The sample carries about 180,000 distinct CDR3 sequences, roughly 94% recorded once. Blood CD8+ and CD4+ T cells underwent high-throughput TCR beta sequencing. This CDR3 contains 12 residues. V dropped 6 bases and J dropped 5; count of bases not matched to a gene: 6. Per the germline V gene, CDR1 is DFQATT and CDR2 is SNEGSKA (reference sequence).

Sequenced input: CD4+ T cells from PBMCs. This TCR came from a human donor with Susac syndrome. The V gene is TRBV20-1, the J gene TRBJ2-7; 8 bases are a match to TRBD1. CDR3 sequence reads: CSAVDRGDEQYF. The CDR3 DNA reads as TGCAGTGCCGTCGACAGGGGCGACGAGCAGTACTTC.